This is a list of T cell receptor beta chains from one sample in a study of cytomegalovirus exposure and HLA in healthy donors. Assay: immunoSEQ multiplex PCR; the TCRdb copy retains only in-frame clones and omits some. The data show approximately 190,000 clones, about 89% seen once. Sequencing was performed on PBMCs. The receptors stem from a man aged 25-45 years in good health and CMV-seronegative. Both conserved end residues are part of each CDR3. The order of the fields is clone size, D gene, J gene, V gene, CDR3 protein, CDR3 DNA. A D gene is named only where the DNA matches it firmly. A row's size may be missing; if present it is once, few, many or a size class.

size: -; D: -; J: TRBJ1-1; V: TRBV9; CDR3: CASNGQPNMNTEAFF; DNA: TGTGCCAGCAACGGACAGCCAAATATGAACACTGAAGCTTTCTTT
size: -; D: TRBD1; J: TRBJ2-7; V: TRBV9; CDR3: CASSVTGGNEQYF; DNA: TGTGCCAGCAGCGTGACAGGGGGTAACGAGCAGTACTTC
size: -; D: -; J: TRBJ2-6; V: TRBV7-9; CDR3: CASSLFSSGANVLTF; DNA: TGTGCCAGCAGCTTATTTAGCTCTGGGGCCAACGTCCTGACTTTC
size: -; D: TRBD2; J: TRBJ2-1; V: TRBV5-1; CDR3: CASSGTSGRANEQFF; DNA: TGCGCCAGCAGCGGAACTAGCGGGAGAGCCAATGAGCAGTTCTTC
size: -; D: -; J: TRBJ2-6; V: TRBV5-1; CDR3: CASSYGQASGANGLTF; DNA: TGCGCCAGCAGCTACGGACAAGCTTCTGGGGCCAACGGCCTGACTTTC
size: -; D: -; J: TRBJ2-1; V: TRBV27; CDR3: CASGGIASYNEQFF; DNA: TGTGCCAGCGGAGGTATTGCGTCCTACAATGAGCAGTTCTTC
size: -; D: TRBD2; J: TRBJ2-7; V: TRBV5-1; CDR3: CASSSGGAGYEQYF; DNA: TGCGCCAGCAGCTCGGGAGGGGCGGGCTACGAGCAGTACTTC
size: -; D: -; J: TRBJ1-2; V: TRBV29-1; CDR3: CSVHEGDGYTF; DNA: TGCAGCGTGCATGAGGGGGATGGCTACACCTTC
size: -; D: -; J: TRBJ2-7; V: TRBV7-9; CDR3: CASSFQGYEQYF; DNA: TGTGCCAGCAGCTTTCAGGGCTACGAGCAGTACTTC
size: -; D: -; J: TRBJ1-6; V: TRBV19; CDR3: CASSIGPTSNSPLHF; DNA: TGTGCCAGTAGTATAGGTCCTACGTCTAATTCACCCCTCCACTTT
size: -; D: -; J: TRBJ1-5; V: TRBV28; CDR3: CASSFGRYRDNQPQHF; DNA: TGTGCCAGCAGTTTTGGGCGGTACAGGGATAATCAGCCCCAGCATTTT
size: -; D: TRBD2; J: TRBJ2-7; V: TRBV7-2; CDR3: CASSLIAGGNREQYF; DNA: TGTGCCAGCAGCCTAATAGCGGGGGGGAACCGGGAGCAGTACTTC
size: -; D: -; J: TRBJ2-7; V: TRBV6-5; CDR3: CASSPSVFPFEQYF; DNA: TGTGCCAGCAGTCCCTCGGTATTCCCATTCGAGCAGTACTTC
size: -; D: TRBD2; J: TRBJ2-3; V: TRBV13; CDR3: CASSLGLAGGLDTQYF; DNA: TGTGCCAGCAGCTTAGGACTAGCGGGAGGGTTGGATACGCAGTATTTT
size: few; D: TRBD1; J: TRBJ2-1; V: TRBV7-8; CDR3: CASSWGQGGNEQFF; DNA: TGTGCCAGCAGCTGGGGACAGGGCGGCAATGAGCAGTTCTTC
size: -; D: TRBD1; J: TRBJ2-3; V: TRBV15; CDR3: CATSRGGGFNTDTQYF; DNA: TGTGCCACCAGCAGAGGAGGGGGCTTCAACACAGATACGCAGTATTTT
size: once; D: TRBD1; J: TRBJ1-1; V: TRBV9; CDR3: CASSEQGLTEAFF; DNA: TGTGCCAGCAGCGAACAGGGGCTAACTGAAGCTTTCTTT
size: -; D: -; J: TRBJ1-1; V: TRBV6-5; CDR3: CASSTVLKAFF; DNA: TGTGCCAGCAGTACGGTCTTAAAAGCTTTCTTT
size: -; D: -; J: TRBJ1-2; V: TRBV5-6; CDR3: CASSLDGSGYTF; DNA: TGTGCCAGCAGCTTGGACGGGTCCGGCTACACCTTC
size: once; D: -; J: TRBJ2-7; V: TRBV4-2; CDR3: CASSLLVGGYEQYF; DNA: TGTGCCAGCAGCTTACTGGTAGGCGGCTACGAGCAGTACTTC